What follows are 5 T cell receptor beta chains derived from one specimen sequenced in a study of patients with pleural tuberculosis (dated by TCRdb to the mid-2010s). For sequencing, an Illumina Genome Analyzer IIx was employed. TCRdb redid the processing of the public reads, applying fastp at Q25 and MiXCR, and retained in-frame beta chains. Rows merge per CDR3 protein into single entries with the most common DNA and genes. For this sample there are about 29,000 distinct CDR3 sequences; 15% to 20% appear just once. Of the sample, roughly 3.4% falls within the top ten clones. The sequenced sample was peripheral blood. The receptors derive from a human donor with pleural tuberculosis.

This clonotype was seen many times. This chain joins TRBV20-1 and TRBJ1-1; D is unclear. Trimming left V 1 base short and J 1 base short, with 13 bases between. The CDR3 sequence is 15 residues long. CDR1 is DFQATT and CDR2 is SNEGSKA in the germline V gene (reference sequence). The CDR3: CSARGAETSNTEAFF. The DNA for the CDR3 is TGCAGTGCTAGAGGGGCCGAGACCTCGAACACTGAAGCTTTCTTT.

This clonotype was seen at least ten times. A junction end diverges from the germline sequence, so it may reflect a read error. The genes are TRBV6-1 and TRBJ2-7, with 7 bases fitting TRBD1. Germline assignment: CDR1 MNHNS and CDR2 SASEGT. CDR3 length: 16 amino acids. The CDR3 DNA follows: TGTGCCAGCAGTGCCCGGGACAGTCTAAGCTCCTACGGGCAGTACTTC. Its translation: CASSARDSLSSYGQYF.

Remarks on this clonotype: A much larger clone is a single base away; this may be a read error. This chain connects TRBV4-1 to TRBJ2-2; the D gene is possibly TRBD2 (7 bases). Trimming shortened V by 0 bases and J by 3 bases, and 11 bases separated the two germline ends. The CDR3 has 16 residues. The germline V gene has CDR1 MGHRA and CDR2 YSYEKL. CDR3 sequence (DNA): TGCGCCAGCAGCCAAGAACGGGGGGCATACACCGGGGAGCTGTTTTTT. This codes for CASSQERGAYTGELFF.

This clonotype was found many times. A much larger clone differs from this one at a single base, so this may be a read error. The chain has TRBV28 and TRBJ1-2; D call uncertain. Germline assignment: CDR1 MDHEN and CDR2 SYDVKM. Trimming shortened V by 6 bases and J by 4 bases, and 6 bases separated the two germline ends. The CDR3 length is 11 residues. This chain's CDR3 is CASRSPYGYTF. DNA for the CDR3: TGTGCCAGCAGGTCGCCCTATGGCTACACCTTC.

This clonotype was seen many times. The chain carries TRBV30 and TRBJ1-5, with D uncertain. CDR1 and CDR2 from the germline V gene are GTSNPN and SVGIG (reference sequence). This CDR3 is built from 14 residues. V gave up 0 bases and J gave up 0 bases, with 6 bases separating them. CDR3 region: CAWSVLDSNQPQHF. As DNA, the CDR3 is TGTGCCTGGAGTGTACTCGATAGCAATCAGCCCCAGCATTTT.